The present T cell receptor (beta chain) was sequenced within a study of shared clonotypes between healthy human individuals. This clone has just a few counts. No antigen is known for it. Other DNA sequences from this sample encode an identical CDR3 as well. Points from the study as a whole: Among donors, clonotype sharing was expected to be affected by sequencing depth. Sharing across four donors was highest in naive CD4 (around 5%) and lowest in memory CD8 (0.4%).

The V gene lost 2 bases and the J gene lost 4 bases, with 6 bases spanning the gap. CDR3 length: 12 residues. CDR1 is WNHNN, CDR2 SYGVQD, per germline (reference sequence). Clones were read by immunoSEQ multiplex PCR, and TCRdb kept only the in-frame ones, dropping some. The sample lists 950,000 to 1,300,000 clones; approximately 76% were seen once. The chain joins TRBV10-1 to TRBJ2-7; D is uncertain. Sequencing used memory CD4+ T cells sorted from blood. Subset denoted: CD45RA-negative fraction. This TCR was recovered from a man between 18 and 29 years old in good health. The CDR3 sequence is CASSETSYEQYF. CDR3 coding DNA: TGCGCCAGCAGTGAGACCTCGTACGAGCAGTACTTC.